A single sample is the source of the 27 T cell receptor beta chains below, sequenced in a study of metastatic and nonmetastatic thyroid tumors (dated by TCRdb to 2020 to 2021). The library came from PCR. The sequencer listed for this sample is Illumina HiSeq 4000. TCRdb itself trimmed the public reads at Q25 with fastp, ran MiXCR and retained productive beta chains. This sample holds about 10,000 clones; about 30% were observed only once. In total, the top ten clones hold around 23% of the sample. None of the patients had been given any treatment before thyroid surgery. The sequenced sample was tumor tissue. The receptors come from a female donor with papillary thyroid cancer or a benign thyroid nodule (not recorded which). Some clones in this sample may be carry-over from other donors' samples.

The sample holds many counts of this clone. The V gene is TRBV20-1, the J gene TRBJ2-5; D could derive from TRBD1 or TRBD2 (5 bases each). Deletions cut 7 bases from V and 2 bases from J, with 11 bases between. In germline, CDR1 is DFQATT, CDR2 SNEGSKA (reference sequence). This CDR3 is 12 amino acids long. CDR3 protein: CSGGVGQETQYF. In DNA, the CDR3 is TGCAGTGGAGGGGTAGGGCAAGAGACCCAGTACTTC.

Sample share makes this clone medium-sized (0.01 to 0.1%). The CDR3 spells CSAIDSGGNSYEQYF. DNA for the CDR3: TGCAGTGCTATAGACAGTGGCGGAAACTCCTACGAGCAGTACTTC. The chain joins TRBV20-1 to TRBJ2-7, with a weak D call TRBD1 (5 bases). V was shortened by 4 bases and J by 0 bases, with 16 bases between the two germline ends. This CDR3 has 15 residues. Germline V gene data show CDR1 as DFQATT and CDR2 as SNEGSKA (reference sequence).

This clone was seen ten or more times. The chain employs TRBV3-1 and TRBJ1-5; weak D call: TRBD1 (5 bases). The ends were cut back, 3 bases at V and 6 bases at J, with 12 bases in the middle. There are 14 residues in the CDR3. CDR1 and CDR2 (germline): LGHDT, YNNKEL (reference sequence). For the CDR3, the DNA is TGTGCCAGCAGCCAGCAGGGCGGGCGTCAGCCCCAGCATTTT. Translation: CASSQQGGRQPQHF.

The chain uses TRBV10-3 and TRBJ2-7; 10 nucleotides agree with TRBD1. Per germline, CDR1 ENHRY and CDR2 SYGVKD. J lost 9 bases, V lost 6 bases, and 8 bases had no gene match. The CDR3 is 13 residues long. CDR3 coding DNA: TGTGCCATCAGGGTAAGGACAGGGGGTGCGCAGTACTTC. This sequence encodes CAIRVRTGGAQYF.

This clone was seen a few times. The CDR3 bases are TGCAGCGTTGAAGATCCCGTCTTAATGAACACTGAAGCTTTCTTT. Its translation: CSVEDPVLMNTEAFF. The chain joins TRBV29-1 to TRBJ1-1; D uncertain. The length of the CDR3 is 15 residues. V lost 0 bases to trimming and J lost 0 bases, with 11 bases between them. In germline, CDR1 is SQVTM, CDR2 ANQGSEA.

This chain connects TRBV11-2 to TRBJ1-2; D not resolved. V dropped 0 bases and J dropped 6 bases, with 5 bases sitting between them. Germline assignment: CDR1 SGHAT and CDR2 FQNNGV. The CDR3 length is 12 residues. CDR3: CASSLDPHGYTF. As DNA, the CDR3 is TGTGCCAGCAGCTTAGACCCCCATGGCTACACCTTC.

The genes are TRBV6-1 and TRBJ2-3, with 10 positions matching TRBD2. Trimming at V came to 0 bases and at J to 3 bases, leaving 0 bases not matched to a gene. The CDR3 length is 15 residues. CDR1 MNHNS and CDR2 SASEGT come from the germline V gene. The CDR3 spells CASSEAAGGTDTQYF. The CDR3 nucleotides are TGTGCCAGCAGTGAAGCAGCGGGAGGGACAGATACGCAGTATTTT.

This rearrangement joins TRBV4-1 to TRBJ1-2; D perhaps matches TRBD1 (6 bases). The length of the CDR3 is 15 residues. Germline loops: CDR1 MGHRA, CDR2 YSYEKL. The ends were cut back, 4 bases at V and 3 bases at J, with 15 bases in the middle. For the CDR3, the DNA is TGCGCCAGCAGCCCAGTAGGACAGAGGGACTATGGCTACACCTTC. Protein: CASSPVGQRDYGYTF.

V and J are TRBV5-5 and TRBJ2-6; maybe TRBD2 (5 bases). This CDR3 is built from 16 residues. V was trimmed by 0 bases and J by 0 bases, leaving 7 bases between them. Germline CDR1 SGHKS, CDR2 YYEKEE (reference sequence). CDR3 amino acids: CASSLGGFSGANVLTF. Written as DNA, the CDR3 is TGTGCCAGCAGCTTGGGAGGGTTCTCTGGGGCCAACGTCCTGACTTTC.

This clone was seen at least ten times. The rearrangement joins TRBV7-2 to TRBJ2-3, with 11 bases identical to TRBD2. The CDR3 spans 16 residues. Germline CDR1 is SGHTA and CDR2 is FQGNSA. V trimming: 5 bases; J trimming: 2 bases; junction bases outside the gene matches: 6. The CDR3 sequence is CASSMTSGALTDTQYF. In nucleotides, the CDR3 is TGTGCCAGCAGCATGACTAGCGGGGCGCTCACAGATACGCAGTATTTT.

V is TRBV6-2 or TRBV6-3 and J is TRBJ2-7; 7 nucleotides match TRBD2. The length of the CDR3 is 16 residues. Looked up from germline, CDR1 is MNHEY and CDR2 is SVGEGT. V was clipped by 6 bases and J by 2 bases; unmatched bases: 13. This chain's CDR3 is CASSLLPPGGPYEQYF. In DNA, the CDR3 is TGTGCCAGCAGCCTCTTACCCCCGGGAGGCCCCTACGAGCAGTACTTC.

Sample share makes this clone medium-sized (0.01 to 0.1%). The chain recombines TRBV6-1 with TRBJ2-2; the D is unclear. CDR1 is MNHNS, CDR2 SASEGT, per germline. This CDR3 has 16 amino acids. Trimming cost V 6 bases and J 0 bases, with 14 bases left between them. CDR3 region: CASRPSIFPNTGELFF. The CDR3 DNA is TGTGCCAGCAGACCTAGTATCTTCCCGAACACCGGGGAGCTGTTTTTT.

This clone is labeled medium-sized. The chain recombines TRBV20-1 with TRBJ2-5; 8 nucleotides align to TRBD1. This CDR3 spans 15 amino acids. Per germline, CDR1 DFQATT and CDR2 SNEGSKA (reference sequence). Trimming removed 3 bases from V and 1 base from J; junction bases left unmatched: 7. CDR3 coding DNA: TGCAGTGCTAGGGGGGACAGGAATTCCCAAGAGACCCAGTACTTC. Translating gives CSARGDRNSQETQYF.

The chain employs TRBV6-5 and TRBJ1-6; D may be TRBD1 (5 bases). V was clipped by 0 bases and J by 4 bases, with 10 bases between them. The CDR3 is 16 residues long. Germline assignment: CDR1 MNHEY and CDR2 SVGAGI. This CDR3 is CASSYSIDRYNSPLHF. CDR3 coding DNA: TGTGCCAGCAGTTACTCGATAGACAGATATAATTCACCCCTCCACTTT.

CDR3 amino acids: CASSLYGFVTEAFF. CDR3 nucleotide sequence: TGTGCCAGCAGCTTATATGGTTTTGTCACTGAAGCTTTCTTT. The chain couples TRBV7-6 to TRBJ1-1; no reliable D call. V lost 2 bases to trimming and J lost 4 bases, with 11 bases between them. This CDR3 comprises 14 residues. Germline CDR1 and CDR2: SGHVS and FNYEAQ.

CDR3 residues: CASSVLPTGRTYNEQFF. For the CDR3, the DNA is TGTGCCAGCAGCGTGCTACCTACAGGGAGAACCTACAATGAGCAGTTCTTC. The chain couples TRBV9 to TRBJ2-1; TRBD1 might be the D (6 bases). Germline V gene lookup returns CDR1 SGDLS and CDR2 YYNGEE. The CDR3 consists of 17 residues. V was cut by 2 bases and J by 2 bases, with 17 bases left in between.

This clone is categorized as medium-sized (0.01 to 0.1%). The chain recombines TRBV20-1 with TRBJ1-1; D is uncertain. Deletions cut 2 bases from V and 3 bases from J, with 13 bases between. The CDR3 covers 14 residues. Germline V CDR1 and CDR2: DFQATT, SNEGSKA (reference sequence). The CDR3 bases are TGCAGTGCTAGACAGGTCTTCTCCTACACTGAAGCTTTCTTT. Protein product: CSARQVFSYTEAFF.

The chain couples TRBV6-2 or TRBV6-3 to TRBJ1-1; 10 bases agree with TRBD1. CDR1 is MNHEY and CDR2 is SVGEGT in the germline V gene. This CDR3 has 17 residues. The V and J ends lost 5 bases and 0 bases, in that order; junction bases with no gene match: 9. CDR3 region: CASSQIDRGRMNTEAFF. CDR3 nucleotide sequence: TGTGCCAGCAGTCAAATAGACAGGGGGCGAATGAACACTGAAGCTTTCTTT.

In this sample, this clone turned up many times. The V and J genes are TRBV19 and TRBJ2-3, with 9 bases aligning to TRBD1. The CDR3 extends over 14 amino acids. J lost 4 bases, V lost 3 bases, and 2 bases had no gene match. Germline loops: CDR1 LNHDA, CDR2 SQIVND (reference sequence). CDR3 region: CASSMGQGADTQYF. In nucleotides, the CDR3 is TGTGCCAGTAGTATGGGACAGGGTGCAGATACGCAGTATTTT.

The chain is built from TRBV6-5 and TRBJ2-7; D possibly corresponds to TRBD2 (7 bases). CDR3 length: 11 residues. V lost 8 bases and J lost 7, with 12 bases in between. CDR1 is MNHEY, CDR2 SVGAGI, per germline. The CDR3 bases are TGTGCCAGCGGGGGGGCGCGGGAGCAGTACTTC. Residues: CASGGAREQYF.

With regard to this clone: The junction departs from germline at one end; a sequencing error may be responsible. The J gene is TRBJ2-1, the V gene TRBV6-1; 7 nucleotides align to TRBD2. The CDR3 is 14 amino acids. In germline, CDR1 is MNHNS, CDR2 SASEGT. CDR3 sequence reads: CASSEGLSGGEHFF. The CDR3 region has the DNA TGTGCCAGCAGTGAGGGACTATCGGGAGGTGAGCATTTCTTC.

The genes are TRBV2 and TRBJ1-1; D remains unclear. With 0 bases removed from V and 1 base from J, the gap between germline ends came to 9 bases. The V gene's germline CDR1 is SNHLY and CDR2 FYNNEI. This CDR3 contains 15 residues. This CDR3 is CASSEAQGKNTEAFF. DNA of the CDR3: TGTGCCAGCAGTGAAGCGCAAGGGAAGAACACTGAAGCTTTCTTT.

In its sample, this clone was seen many times. V is TRBV20-1 and J is TRBJ2-2, with 11 bases matching TRBD2. Trimming at V came to 3 bases and at J to 8 bases, leaving 14 bases not matched to a gene. In germline, CDR1 is DFQATT, CDR2 SNEGSKA (reference sequence). The CDR3 is made up of 17 amino acids. CDR3 nucleotides: TGCAGTGCTAGGAAGGGACTAGCGGTGGGACAGCGAGGGGAGCTGTTTTTT. Translating gives CSARKGLAVGQRGELFF.

This clone was counted between two and nine times. This sequence joins TRBV6-1 and TRBJ2-1; D may be TRBD2 (7 bases). CDR3 length equals 18 residues. CDR1 is MNHNS and CDR2 is SASEGT in the germline V gene. V dropped 6 bases and J dropped 4 bases, with 25 bases sitting between them. DNA for the CDR3: TGTGCCAGCAGCCCCGGGAATAGCGAAGGGGGGGTTTACAATGAGCAGTTCTTC. Translating gives CASSPGNSEGGVYNEQFF.

This clone is medium-sized by share. The CDR3 protein is CASSSTGGGHNEQFF. CDR3 bases: TGTGCCAGCAGTTCCACAGGGGGCGGACACAATGAGCAGTTCTTC. J is TRBJ2-1 and V is TRBV6-2 or TRBV6-3; 9 bases align to TRBD1. The ends lost 4 bases at V and 5 bases at J; junction bases unmatched: 6. Germline V gene data show CDR1 as MNHEY and CDR2 as SVGEGT. This CDR3 has 15 amino acids.

The chain combines TRBV3-1 with TRBJ2-7, with TRBD1 matching over 11 bases. The CDR3 extends over 14 amino acids. From germline, CDR1 is LGHDT and CDR2 YNNKEL (reference sequence). V trimming: 4 bases; J trimming: 6 bases; junction bases outside the gene matches: 5. The CDR3 DNA follows: TGTGCCAGCAGCCCGGACAGGGGGCGCTTCGAGCAGTACTTC. Translated: CASSPDRGRFEQYF.

This clone was seen ten or more times. This could be a read error, since a much larger clone is one nucleotide away. Other DNA sequences within the sample encode an identical CDR3. The chain employs TRBV3-1 and TRBJ1-2, with 9 bases lining up with TRBD1. The trim removed 3 bases at V and 6 bases at J, leaving 8 bases unmatched. Germline CDR1 and CDR2: LGHDT and YNNKEL (reference sequence). This CDR3 is built from 15 residues. The CDR3 DNA sequence: TGTGCCAGCAGCCAGTTTACCCGGACAGGGGATGGCTACACCTTC. This translates into CASSQFTRTGDGYTF.